The rows below give T cell receptor beta chains drawn from one sample of a study of T cell responses to AZD1222 COVID-19 vaccine. The method was immunoSEQ multiplex PCR; TCRdb's version includes in-frame clones alone and lacks a portion of them. The sample yields some 150,000 clones, roughly nine tenths seen once. Specimen: peripheral blood, collected on day 0 of AZD1222 vaccination. The receptor set was obtained from an adult in good health. Each CDR3 is given with its conserved first and last residue. A D gene is named only where the DNA matches it firmly.

V: TRBV5-4; D: NA; CDR3: CASSDPQGPNSPLHF
V: TRBV4-3; D: NA; CDR3: CASSQDLKGGEKLFF
V: TRBV27; D: TRBD2; CDR3: CASSLSLAESAYEQYF
V: TRBV28; D: NA; CDR3: CASSLEPRASRRNQPQHF
V: TRBV6-5; D: NA; CDR3: CASSYGGGVDTEAFF
V: TRBV2; D: NA; CDR3: CASRLAPGGGYTF
V: TRBV6-5; D: NA; CDR3: CASSLRQPSTGYTF
V: TRBV5-4; D: NA; CDR3: CASTSRRDTPFYEQYF
V: TRBV6-5; D: NA; CDR3: CASTVGTEAFF
V: TRBV5-4; D: TRBD1; CDR3: CASSRSGTAATNEKLFF
V: TRBV9; D: NA; CDR3: CASSLTGRGRKNTIYF
V: TRBV27; D: TRBD1; CDR3: CASGRTGRAGELFF
V: TRBV21-1; D: NA; CDR3: CASSKRSPGQGDHGYTF
V: TRBV7-6; D: TRBD1; CDR3: CASSKLQGARTDTQYF
V: TRBV28; D: TRBD2; CDR3: CASSPTSGSGYEQYF
V: TRBV19; D: NA; CDR3: CASSPDFSNQPQHF
V: TRBV6-2/TRBV6-3; D: NA; CDR3: CASSTPGGPSQPQHF
V: TRBV7-2; D: NA; CDR3: CASSSSGEGDWVEKLFF
V: TRBV9; D: NA; CDR3: CASRLRPVARKTQYF
V: TRBV7-3; D: TRBD2; CDR3: CASSYSGRGGNEQFF
V: TRBV19; D: NA; CDR3: CASSVEGAQYF
V: TRBV5-6; D: TRBD1; CDR3: CASSHDGDRAYEQYF
V: TRBV7-9; D: NA; CDR3: CASSPPMGNTIYF
V: TRBV10-3; D: TRBD2; CDR3: CAISETRTSFGELFF
V: TRBV4-2; D: TRBD2; CDR3: CASSQASAGGSSEQFF
V: TRBV27; D: NA; CDR3: CASSLVRGEAEAFF
V: TRBV9; D: NA; CDR3: CASSVATGGSDYGYTF
V: TRBV9; D: NA; CDR3: CASSVPSTGRSYEQYF
V: TRBV19; D: NA; CDR3: CASRRTANSPLHF
V: TRBV7-9; D: TRBD1; CDR3: CASKSGQYMNTEAFF
V: TRBV6-1; D: NA; CDR3: CASTEGGYEQYF
V: TRBV6-5; D: NA; CDR3: CASREETQYF
V: TRBV3-1/TRBV3-2; D: TRBD1; CDR3: CASSPLPPDRGVGVNYGYTF
V: TRBV28; D: NA; CDR3: CASGQNTEAFF
V: TRBV6-5; D: TRBD1; CDR3: CASSSRDRHTEAFF
V: TRBV7-2; D: TRBD1; CDR3: CASSSQGANNSPLHF
V: TRBV15; D: TRBD1; CDR3: CATSRGQGATDTQYF
V: TRBV21-1; D: NA; CDR3: CASSSGQGETYEQYF
V: TRBV28; D: NA; CDR3: CASSLRTVFYSNQPQHF
V: TRBV6-6; D: NA; CDR3: CASIALTGELFF
V: TRBV7-2; D: TRBD1; CDR3: CASTRGTGVYGYTF
V: TRBV3-1/TRBV3-2; D: NA; CDR3: CASSFVARGTEAFF
V: TRBV6-5; D: NA; CDR3: CASTNPEGTEAFF
V: TRBV19; D: TRBD1; CDR3: CASSPRTGRAVINYGYTF